The entry that follows covers one T cell receptor (beta chain) sequence. The same CDR3 also results from other DNA sequences found in this sample. Approximately 210 ng DNA, 25,000 to 35,000 T cell genomes, went into each sorted-subset replicate PCR. TCRdb's copy holds only in-frame clones and misses some; the assay was immunoSEQ multiplex PCR. The sample shows some 2 million clones, about 95% of them seen only once. The sample originates from a study of shared clonotypes between healthy human individuals. Overall study context: A couple of female and a few male donors aged 18 to 49 were enrolled.

Germline V gene sequence: CDR1 SGHAT, CDR2 FQNNGV. CDR3 length: 11 residues. Trimming took 5 bases from V and 8 from J, leaving 9 bases between them. CD45RO-negative CD8 cells positively selected for CCR7 made up the naive population, which excluded terminally differentiated effector memory CD45RA+ cells. This clonotype was sampled from a man aged 18 to 30 in good health. Sequencing was done on a sample of naive CD8+ T cells sorted from blood. This sequence joins TRBV11-2 and TRBJ1-1; D remains ambiguous. DNA of the CDR3: TGTGCCAGCAGCCCCCGAGTAGAAGCTTTCTTT. It encodes CASSPRVEAFF.